Detailed here is one TCR beta chain. This sample was taken from a study of shared clonotypes between healthy human individuals. The protocol was immunoSEQ multiplex PCR, while the TCRdb copy is restricted to in-frame clones and leaves out a portion. The table includes about 1.5 million clones, roughly 95% detected once. Free of recent acute infections or vaccinations, the donors were healthy HIV-negative adults. The CDR3 covers 11 residues. V lost 10 bases to trimming and J lost 4 bases, with 11 bases between them. Germline CDR1 reads MDHEN; CDR2 reads SYDVKM. The sequence came from a man aged 25 to 40 in good health. The chain joins TRBV28 to TRBJ2-7, with D maybe TRBD2 (5 bases). Input material: naive CD4+ T cells sorted from blood. Regarding subset: CD45RA+ positively selected. The CDR3 is CATERVYEQYF. In nucleotides, the CDR3 is TGTGCCACCGAGAGGGTATACGAGCAGTACTTC.